These T cell receptor beta chains were read from a single sample in a study of T cells in localized non-small cell lung cancer. Measured with immunoSEQ multiplex PCR; TCRdb has only the in-frame clones, and not every one. The sample gives around 26,000 clones, about 91% of which show up once; 4.2% is in the top ten. The sequences come from peripheral blood, collected before any cancer treatment. The receptors here all came from a female donor aged 60 or older with stage II squamous cell lung carcinoma. Each CDR3 is given without its conserved first and last residue.

j_gene: TRBJ2-2
v_gene: TRBV27
CDR3aa: ASSFWQYTGELF

j_gene: TRBJ2-6
v_gene: TRBV7-8
CDR3aa: ASSVEYSGANVLT

j_gene: TRBJ1-2
v_gene: TRBV9
CDR3aa: ASSVVDRGGGYT

j_gene: TRBJ2-5
v_gene: TRBV6-5
CDR3aa: ASSYQALGQETQY

j_gene: TRBJ1-2
v_gene: TRBV5-1
CDR3aa: ASSLEADNYGYT

j_gene: TRBJ2-7
v_gene: TRBV7-3
CDR3aa: ASSSSGGRSYEQY

j_gene: TRBJ1-2
v_gene: TRBV7-2
CDR3aa: ASSLGAGGNYGYT

j_gene: TRBJ1-1
v_gene: TRBV5-6
CDR3aa: ASSLAGDTEAF

j_gene: TRBJ1-1
v_gene: TRBV11-3
CDR3aa: ASSLDPGRGTEAF

j_gene: TRBJ2-2
v_gene: TRBV5-1
CDR3aa: ASSPVGGTGELF

j_gene: TRBJ2-2
v_gene: TRBV10-3
CDR3aa: AISQGLTNTGELF

j_gene: TRBJ2-5
v_gene: TRBV2
CDR3aa: ASSEADYQETQY

j_gene: TRBJ2-1
v_gene: TRBV28
CDR3aa: ASSFGTSGGVLQF

j_gene: TRBJ2-7
v_gene: TRBV5-1
CDR3aa: ASSLGRQTGEQY

j_gene: TRBJ1-1
v_gene: TRBV2
CDR3aa: ASSSGTGNTEAF

j_gene: TRBJ2-7
v_gene: TRBV25-1
CDR3aa: ASSEYLGTSDNEQY

j_gene: TRBJ2-5
v_gene: TRBV18
CDR3aa: ASSLHQGGQETQY

j_gene: TRBJ2-3
v_gene: TRBV5-1
CDR3aa: ASSRISGAATDTQY

j_gene: TRBJ1-1
v_gene: TRBV11-2
CDR3aa: ASSFGGAGNTEAF

j_gene: TRBJ2-2
v_gene: TRBV7-3
CDR3aa: ASSPDETATGELF

j_gene: TRBJ1-5
v_gene: TRBV6-1
CDR3aa: ASTEGPAFNQPQH

j_gene: TRBJ1-2
v_gene: TRBV7-2
CDR3aa: ASSPRDRGRNYGYT

j_gene: TRBJ2-7
v_gene: TRBV19
CDR3aa: ASSINRYGEQY

j_gene: TRBJ1-3
v_gene: TRBV4-2
CDR3aa: ASSRSQGQSGNTIY